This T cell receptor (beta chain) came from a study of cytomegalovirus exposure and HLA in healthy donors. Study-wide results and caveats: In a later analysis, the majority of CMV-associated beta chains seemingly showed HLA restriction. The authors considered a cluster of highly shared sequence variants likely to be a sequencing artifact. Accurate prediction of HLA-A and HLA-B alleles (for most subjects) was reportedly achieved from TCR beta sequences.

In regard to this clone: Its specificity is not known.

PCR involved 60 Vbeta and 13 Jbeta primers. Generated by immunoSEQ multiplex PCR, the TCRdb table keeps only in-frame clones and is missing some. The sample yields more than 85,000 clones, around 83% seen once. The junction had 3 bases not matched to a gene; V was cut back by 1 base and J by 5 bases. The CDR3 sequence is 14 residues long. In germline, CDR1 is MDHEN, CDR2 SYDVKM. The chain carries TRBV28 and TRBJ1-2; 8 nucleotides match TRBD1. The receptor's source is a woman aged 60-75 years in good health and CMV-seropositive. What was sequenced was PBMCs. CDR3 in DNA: TGTGCCAGCAGTTTATCAGGGGGCGGATATGGCTACACCTTC. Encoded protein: CASSLSGGGYGYTF.